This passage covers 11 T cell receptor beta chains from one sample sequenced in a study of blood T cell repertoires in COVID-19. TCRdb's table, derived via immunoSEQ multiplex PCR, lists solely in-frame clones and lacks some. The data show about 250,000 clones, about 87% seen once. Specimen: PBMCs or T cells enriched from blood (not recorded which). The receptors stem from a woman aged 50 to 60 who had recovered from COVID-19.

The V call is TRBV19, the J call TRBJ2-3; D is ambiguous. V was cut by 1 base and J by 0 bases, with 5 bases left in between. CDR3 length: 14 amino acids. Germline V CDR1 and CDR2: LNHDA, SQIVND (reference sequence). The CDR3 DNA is TGTGCCAGTAGTATAGGTAGTAGCACAGATACGCAGTATTTT. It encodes CASSIGSSTDTQYF.

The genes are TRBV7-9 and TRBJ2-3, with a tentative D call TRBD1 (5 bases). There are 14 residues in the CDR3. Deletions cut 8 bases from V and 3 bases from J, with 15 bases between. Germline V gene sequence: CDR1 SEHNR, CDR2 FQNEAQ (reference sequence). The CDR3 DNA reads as TGTGCCAGCGGTTCGGCAGGGTTGACAGATACGCAGTATTTT. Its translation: CASGSAGLTDTQYF.

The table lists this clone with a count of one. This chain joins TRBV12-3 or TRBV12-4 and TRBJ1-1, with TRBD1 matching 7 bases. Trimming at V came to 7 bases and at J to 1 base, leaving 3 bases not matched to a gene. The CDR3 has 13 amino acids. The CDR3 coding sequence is TGTGCCAGCACTAGGGACAGGAACACTGAAGCTTTCTTT. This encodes CASTRDRNTEAFF.

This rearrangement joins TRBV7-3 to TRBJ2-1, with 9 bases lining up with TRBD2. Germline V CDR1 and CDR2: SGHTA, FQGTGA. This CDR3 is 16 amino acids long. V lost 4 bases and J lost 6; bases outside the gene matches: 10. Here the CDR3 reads CASSYQAGGTFNEQFF. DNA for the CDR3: TGTGCCAGCAGCTACCAAGCGGGAGGCACTTTCAATGAGCAGTTCTTC.

The CDR3 nucleotides read TGTGCCTGGAGCTACGTGGGGCTGCGGGGCGAGCAGTACTTC. Translation: CAWSYVGLRGEQYF. This rearrangement joins TRBV30 to TRBJ2-7; D perhaps matches TRBD2 (6 bases). Germline CDR1 reads GTSNPN; CDR2 reads SVGIG (reference sequence). This CDR3 is 14 amino acids long. Trimming took off 3 bases at V and 6 bases at J, with 18 bases between the two ends.

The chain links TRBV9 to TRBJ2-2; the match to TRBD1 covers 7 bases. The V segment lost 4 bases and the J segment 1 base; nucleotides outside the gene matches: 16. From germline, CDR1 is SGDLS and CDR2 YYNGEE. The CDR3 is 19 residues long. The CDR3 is CASSTSGQLLVGNTGELFF. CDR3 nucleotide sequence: TGTGCCAGCAGCACCTCGGGACAGCTTTTGGTGGGGAACACCGGGGAGCTGTTTTTT. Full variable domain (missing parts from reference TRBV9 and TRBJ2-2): DSGVTQTPKHLITATGQRVTLRCSPRSGDLSVYWYQQSLDQGLQFLIQYYNGEERAKGNILERFSAQQFPDLHSELNLSSLELGDSALYFCASSTSGQLLVGNTGELFFGEGSRLTVL.

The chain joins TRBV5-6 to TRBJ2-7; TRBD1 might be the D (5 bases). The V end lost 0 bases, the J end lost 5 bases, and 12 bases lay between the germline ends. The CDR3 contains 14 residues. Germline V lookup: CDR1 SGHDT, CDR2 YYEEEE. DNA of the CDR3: TGTGCCAGCAGCTTGGCGCAGGGTGAAGACGAGCAGTACTTC. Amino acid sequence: CASSLAQGEDEQYF.

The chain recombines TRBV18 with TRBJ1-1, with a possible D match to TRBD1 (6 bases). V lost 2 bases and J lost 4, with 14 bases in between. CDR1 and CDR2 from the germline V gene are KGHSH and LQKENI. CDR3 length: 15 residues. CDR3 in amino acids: CASSPSQGGVTEAFF. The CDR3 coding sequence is TGTGCCAGCTCACCATCACAGGGTGGAGTCACTGAAGCTTTCTTT.

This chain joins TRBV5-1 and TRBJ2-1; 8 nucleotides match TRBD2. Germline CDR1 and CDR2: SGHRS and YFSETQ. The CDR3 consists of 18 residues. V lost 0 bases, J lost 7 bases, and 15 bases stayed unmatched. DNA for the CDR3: TGCGCCAGCAGCTTGGCCGAGCGGGAGCCCTTTACGAGGAATGAGCAGTTCTTC. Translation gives CASSLAEREPFTRNEQFF.

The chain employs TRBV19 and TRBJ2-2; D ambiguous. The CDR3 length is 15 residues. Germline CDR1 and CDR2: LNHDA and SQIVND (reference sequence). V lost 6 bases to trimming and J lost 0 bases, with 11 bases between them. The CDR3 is CASRSQETNTGELFF. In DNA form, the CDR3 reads TGTGCCAGTAGATCGCAGGAAACGAACACCGGGGAGCTGTTTTTT.

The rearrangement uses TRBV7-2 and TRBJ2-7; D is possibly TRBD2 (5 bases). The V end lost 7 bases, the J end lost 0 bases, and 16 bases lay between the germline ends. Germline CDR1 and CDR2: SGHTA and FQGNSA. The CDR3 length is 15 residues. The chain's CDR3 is CASTQMDSLSYEQYF. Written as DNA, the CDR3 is TGTGCCAGCACCCAGATGGACTCTCTCTCCTACGAGCAGTACTTC.